The 7 T cell receptor beta chains below come from one sample, sequenced in a study of cytomegalovirus exposure and HLA in healthy donors. The PCR made use of 60 Vbeta and 13 Jbeta primers. Sequenced by immunoSEQ multiplex PCR; TCRdb stores in-frame clones only, minus some. This sample lists about 50,000 clones; its ten largest clones have about 1%. The sequenced material came from PBMCs. The receptors were gathered from a woman aged 40 to 50 in good health and CMV-seronegative.

This chain uses TRBV19 with TRBJ2-7, with 9 bases fitting TRBD2. CDR1 LNHDA and CDR2 SQIVND come from the germline V gene (reference sequence). The V segment lost 7 bases and the J segment 1 base; nucleotides outside the gene matches: 2. CDR3 length: 13 residues. The CDR3 here is CASTTSGSYEQYF. CDR3 nucleotides: TGTGCCAGTACGACTAGCGGTTCCTACGAGCAGTACTTC.

The V gene is TRBV18, the J gene TRBJ1-2; no firm D call. The length of the CDR3 is 12 residues. CDR1 is KGHSH and CDR2 is LQKENI in the germline V gene. V shed 5 bases and J shed 4 bases, with 8 bases lying between them. The DNA for the CDR3 is TGTGCCAGCTCAGAAGCGGGCTATGGCTACACCTTC. Protein sequence: CASSEAGYGYTF.

The J gene is TRBJ2-2, the V gene TRBV30; D ambiguous. The CDR3 runs to 14 residues. Germline lookup yields CDR1 GTSNPN and CDR2 SVGIG (reference sequence). V lost 1 base and J 6 bases, leaving 12 bases between the germline ends. This CDR3 is CAWSAPWRPGELFF. The CDR3 DNA is TGTGCCTGGAGTGCCCCATGGCGGCCCGGGGAGCTGTTTTTT.

This chain joins TRBV18 and TRBJ2-2; 10 nucleotides line up with TRBD2. Trimming at V came to 0 bases and at J to 4 bases, leaving 5 bases not matched to a gene. The CDR3 has 17 amino acids. Germline V lookup: CDR1 KGHSH, CDR2 LQKENI. The CDR3 DNA sequence: TGTGCCAGCTCACCACCGAAGGCTAGCGGGGGCACCGGGGAGCTGTTTTTT. The encoded protein is CASSPPKASGGTGELFF.

The V gene is TRBV25-1, the J gene TRBJ1-1; 7 bases fit TRBD1. The germline V gene encodes CDR1 MGHDK and CDR2 SYGVNS. V lost 4 bases, J lost 3 bases, and 5 bases stayed unmatched. The CDR3 loop spans 14 amino acids. CDR3 in amino acids: CASSGTGADTEAFF. CDR3 bases: TGTGCCAGCAGTGGCACAGGGGCCGACACTGAAGCTTTCTTT.

The J gene is TRBJ1-3, the V gene TRBV29-1, with D unresolved. CDR3 length: 12 amino acids. Trimming stripped 4 bases from V and 7 bases from J, with 11 bases between. Germline V gene data show CDR1 as SQVTM and CDR2 as ANQGSEA. The CDR3 sequence: CSVGTSGNTIYF. CDR3 in DNA: TGCAGCGTTGGGACCTCGGGGAACACCATATATTTT.

This chain links TRBV29-1 with TRBJ2-7; D perhaps matches TRBD2 (5 bases). CDR3 length equals 14 residues. Germline V gene sequence: CDR1 SQVTM, CDR2 ANQGSEA. V gave up 4 bases and J gave up 3 bases, with 16 bases separating them. The CDR3, as DNA: TGCAGCGTTGCCAATGGAGAGGGTCACTACGAGCAGTACTTC. Translation: CSVANGEGHYEQYF.